This record looks at one T cell receptor beta chain sequence and its context. What it binds is unknown. The data are from a study of shared clonotypes between healthy human individuals. Study results and limitations: What naive subsets generally showed was a larger estimated richness than memory subsets showed.

TCRdb keeps only in-frame clones here, not all; method: immunoSEQ multiplex PCR. Among around 650,000 clones listed, approximately 96% were seen once. The naive CD8 subset, CD45RO-negative cells positively selected for CCR7, excluded terminally differentiated effector memory CD45RA+ cells. Sequenced input: naive CD8+ T cells sorted from blood. This TCR came from a woman aged 25 to 45 in good health.

Here the CDR3 reads CASSHDRGPYYEQYF. The CDR3, as DNA: TGCGCCAGCAGCCATGACAGGGGACCTTACTACGAGCAGTACTTC. The J gene is TRBJ2-7, the V gene TRBV4-1; 8 positions agree with TRBD1. Germline lookup yields CDR1 MGHRA and CDR2 YSYEKL. This CDR3 region has 15 residues. Trimming took 3 bases from V and 3 from J; bases not matched to a gene: 7.